The 17 T cell receptor beta chains presented below share a single source sample, sequenced in a study of blood T cells in healthy people across ages. Sample-barcoded 5' priming and a J-beta primer mix drove a second PCR of 7 to 11 cycles. From the 5' RACE reads, TCRdb called clonotypes with MiXCR, one entry per CDR3 protein. The sample comprises about 1.5 million distinct CDR3 sequences, around 42% of which are singletons, and roughly 7.9% rests with the top ten. Material: blood. The origin of the receptors is a woman in her late teens or twenties in good health.

The chain combines TRBV27 with TRBJ2-3, with D hard to call. With 5 bases removed from V and 2 bases from J, the gap between germline ends came to 14 bases. Germline V gene data show CDR1 as MNHEY and CDR2 as SMNVEV (reference sequence). The CDR3 sequence is 15 residues long. The CDR3 coding sequence is TGTGCCAGCAGTCCCAGCGTCAAATACACAGATACGCAGTATTTT. It encodes CASSPSVKYTDTQYF.

The chain recombines TRBV27 with TRBJ2-1; 11 bases agree with TRBD2. The junction had 9 bases not matched to a gene; V was cut back by 10 bases and J by 4 bases. The CDR3 length is 15 residues. Per germline, CDR1 MNHEY and CDR2 SMNVEV (reference sequence). This chain's CDR3 is CANSQGTSGYNEQFF. The CDR3 nucleotides read TGTGCCAACAGCCAAGGGACTAGCGGTTACAATGAGCAGTTCTTC.

The chain employs TRBV5-1 and TRBJ2-7; TRBD2 matches at 7 bases. Near its end, the DNA agrees better with TRBJ2-5, so the J call may be wrong. Looked up from germline, CDR1 is SGHRS and CDR2 is YFSETQ. The CDR3 spans 15 residues. The DNA of the CDR3 is TGCGCCAGCAGCGTGGCCGGGACTACTCTAGAGACCCAGTACTTC. Translating gives CASSVAGTTLETQYF.

J is TRBJ2-7 and V is TRBV18; the match to TRBD2 covers 10 bases. The V gene's germline CDR1 is KGHSH and CDR2 LQKENI. The length of the CDR3 is 16 residues. Losses at the gene ends were 3 bases for V and 2 bases for J; bases not matched to a gene: 7. The CDR3 protein is CASSPRVAGGTYEQYF. CDR3 coding DNA: TGTGCCAGCTCACCTCGGGTAGCGGGAGGAACCTACGAGCAGTACTTC.

This clonotype was observed at least ten times. The chain recombines TRBV6-6 with TRBJ1-2, with TRBD1 as a possible D gene (6 bases). The CDR3 consists of 15 residues. Per the germline V gene, CDR1 is MNHNY and CDR2 is SVGAGI (reference sequence). V was clipped by 2 bases and J by 0 bases, with 10 bases between them. The CDR3 here is CASSYVQGPNYGYTF. The CDR3 bases are TGTGCCAGCAGTTACGTACAGGGACCTAACTATGGCTACACCTTC.

The CDR3 DNA reads TGTGCCATCAGTGGTTCTGGAAGCAATCAGCCCCAGCATTTT. It is translated as CAISGSGSNQPQHF. The chain is built from TRBV10-3 and TRBJ1-5; no clear D gene. In germline, CDR1 is ENHRY, CDR2 SYGVKD. The CDR3 spans 14 residues. V shed 4 bases and J shed 1 base, with 8 bases lying between them.

The rearrangement uses TRBV28 and TRBJ2-1; 7 bases align to TRBD2. The end of the DNA is better explained by TRBJ2-7, so the J call may be wrong. The germline gives CDR1 MDHEN, CDR2 SYDVKM. This CDR3 has 15 amino acids. The DNA of the CDR3 is TGTGCCAGCAGTTCGGGGACTATAACCTACAATGAGCAGTACTTC. Amino acid sequence: CASSSGTITYNEQYF.

In the case of this clonotype: A junction boundary mismatches the germline segment, possibly from a read error. The chain carries TRBV5-1 and TRBJ2-1, with unresolved D. The CDR3 totals 15 residues. Germline CDR1 and CDR2: SGHRS and YFSETQ. In DNA, the CDR3 is TGTGCCAGCAGCTTTGAGGCCCCGATGGACAATGAGCAGTTCTTC. Its protein product is CASSFEAPMDNEQFF.

The chain carries TRBV7-9 and TRBJ1-1; D possibly corresponds to TRBD1 (5 bases). Germline values: CDR1 SEHNR, CDR2 FQNEAQ (reference sequence). V lost 5 bases and J 4 bases, leaving 23 bases between the germline ends. The CDR3 has 17 amino acids. In DNA, the CDR3 is TGTGCCAGCAGCCGCGCAGGAGCCGCGGGGGTCGGCACTGAAGCTTTCTTT. Translation: CASSRAGAAGVGTEAFF.

V and J are TRBV5-1 and TRBJ2-7, with 8 bases identical to TRBD1. The J call may be in error: the DNA end matches TRBJ2-4 better. This CDR3 is 13 amino acids long. Germline CDR1 and CDR2: SGHRS and YFSETQ. Here the CDR3 reads CASSSTGANIQYF. CDR3 nucleotide sequence: TGCGCCAGCAGCTCGACAGGGGCCAACATTCAGTACTTC.

The chain couples TRBV15 to TRBJ2-1; 12 bases agree with TRBD2. CDR3 length: 19 amino acids. Germline CDR1 LNHNV, CDR2 YYDKDF (reference sequence). Trimming at V came to 5 bases and at J to 2 bases, leaving 13 bases not matched to a gene. CDR3 sequence (DNA): TGTGCCACCAGCCCCCGACTAGCGGGAGTCCTCCCCCCCTACAATGAGCAGTTCTTC. Translating it yields CATSPRLAGVLPPYNEQFF.

This clonotype came up a few times. This chain connects TRBV28 to TRBJ1-2; D is uncertain. The CDR3 has 12 residues. V gave up 7 bases and J gave up 6 bases, with 12 bases separating them. Germline V lookup: CDR1 MDHEN, CDR2 SYDVKM. The CDR3 loop reads CASTLTPHGYTF. CDR3 sequence (DNA): TGTGCCAGCACCCTAACCCCGCATGGCTACACCTTC.

CDR3 in amino acids: CSATSPGTGYTEAFF. CDR3 in DNA: TGCAGTGCAACCTCACCCGGGACGGGTTATACTGAAGCTTTCTTT. The chain carries TRBV20-1 and TRBJ1-1, with a tentative D call TRBD1 (5 bases). The V gene lost 6 bases and the J gene lost 5 bases, with 22 bases spanning the gap. Per germline, CDR1 DFQATT and CDR2 SNEGSKA (reference sequence). There are 15 residues in the CDR3.

The chain combines TRBV6-6 with TRBJ2-1, with 9 bases aligning to TRBD2. The CDR3 is 14 residues long. The germline V gene encodes CDR1 MNHNY and CDR2 SVGAGI (reference sequence). The ends lost 8 bases at V and 8 bases at J; junction bases unmatched: 10. The CDR3 reads CASQRLAALDEQFF. CDR3 nucleotide sequence: TGTGCCAGCCAGAGACTAGCGGCATTGGATGAGCAGTTCTTC.

This clonotype was detected a few times. The rearrangement links TRBV6-1 to TRBJ1-3, with 7 bases identical to TRBD1. The CDR3 loop spans 17 amino acids. The V and J ends lost 6 bases and 0 bases, in that order; junction bases with no gene match: 11. Germline CDR1 is MNHNS and CDR2 is SASEGT. The CDR3 DNA sequence: TGTGCCAGCAGCCAGGGGGGGCAGGTTCGCTCTGGAAACACCATATATTTT. This translates into CASSQGGQVRSGNTIYF.

This chain uses TRBV2 with TRBJ1-1; D remains unclear. The CDR3 extends over 14 amino acids. V gave up 9 bases and J gave up 1 base, with 15 bases separating them. In germline, CDR1 is SNHLY, CDR2 FYNNEI. The CDR3 DNA reads as TGTGCCAGAACCTATGAAACCCGGAACACTGAAGCTTTCTTT. It codes for CARTYETRNTEAFF.

The table lists this clonotype with many counts. This sequence joins TRBV10-3 and TRBJ2-3; possible D gene TRBD2, 5 bases. Germline CDR1 ENHRY, CDR2 SYGVKD. The germline V and J ends were trimmed by 0 bases and 4 bases, with 14 bases remaining between them. CDR3 length equals 16 residues. The CDR3 is CAISESFGLTSDTQYF. The CDR3, as DNA: TGTGCCATCAGTGAGTCTTTTGGACTCACTTCAGATACGCAGTATTTT.